Listed below are T cell receptor beta chains from one sample, sequenced in a study of T cell responses to AZD1222 COVID-19 vaccine. Assay used: immunoSEQ multiplex PCR; TCRdb lists only in-frame clones, some missing. The sample contains about 140,000 clones, around 92% of which appear only once. The sequences come from peripheral blood, collected on day 0 of AZD1222 vaccination. The receptor set was obtained from an adult in good health. Each CDR3 is given with its conserved first and last residue. The order of the fields is clone size, J gene, CDR3 length, D gene, V gene, CDR3 DNA, CDR3 protein. A D gene is named only where the DNA matches it firmly. Not every row has a clone size; where given, it reads once, few, many or a size class.

clone size: once
J gene: TRBJ1-1
CDR3 length: 11
D gene: TRBD1
V gene: TRBV24-1
CDR3 DNA: TGTGCCACCGCAGACAGGGATGAAGCTTTCTTT
CDR3 protein: CATADRDEAFF

clone size: .
J gene: TRBJ2-2
CDR3 length: 16
D gene: TRBD1
V gene: TRBV19
CDR3 DNA: TGTGCCAGTAGAACGAGGGACAGGGTGTACACCGGGGAGCTGTTTTTT
CDR3 protein: CASRTRDRVYTGELFF

clone size: .
J gene: TRBJ1-2
CDR3 length: 13
D gene: .
V gene: TRBV18
CDR3 DNA: TGTGCCAGCTCTCAAGACAGAAACTATGGCTACACCTTC
CDR3 protein: CASSQDRNYGYTF

clone size: .
J gene: TRBJ1-2
CDR3 length: 15
D gene: TRBD1
V gene: TRBV13
CDR3 DNA: TGTGCCAGCAGCGGTGGGGACAGACGTAACTATGGCTACACCTTC
CDR3 protein: CASSGGDRRNYGYTF

clone size: .
J gene: TRBJ1-1
CDR3 length: 16
D gene: .
V gene: TRBV9
CDR3 DNA: TGTGCCAGCAGCGAAACTCAGGGGCCGAGGAACACTGAAGCTTTCTTT
CDR3 protein: CASSETQGPRNTEAFF

clone size: .
J gene: TRBJ2-7
CDR3 length: 15
D gene: TRBD2
V gene: TRBV7-2
CDR3 DNA: TGTGCCAGCAGCTTAGAGGTACTAGCGGTCTACGAGCAGTACTTC
CDR3 protein: CASSLEVLAVYEQYF

clone size: .
J gene: TRBJ1-6
CDR3 length: 16
D gene: .
V gene: TRBV4-2
CDR3 DNA: TGTGCCAGCAGCCAAGTGTTCGGGGGGGCGCCTTCGGCCCTCCACTTT
CDR3 protein: CASSQVFGGAPSALHF

clone size: .
J gene: TRBJ1-4
CDR3 length: 18
D gene: .
V gene: TRBV7-8
CDR3 DNA: TGTGCCAGCAGCTTAAGACCCATTAAGGGCGAAGGTAATGAAAAACTGTTTTTT
CDR3 protein: CASSLRPIKGEGNEKLFF

clone size: .
J gene: TRBJ1-2
CDR3 length: 16
D gene: .
V gene: TRBV10-3
CDR3 DNA: TGTGCCATCAGTGAGTCCCCCCGGGGGCAGGGCTATGGCTACACCTTC
CDR3 protein: CAISESPRGQGYGYTF

clone size: .
J gene: TRBJ2-5
CDR3 length: 15
D gene: .
V gene: TRBV12-5
CDR3 DNA: TGTGCTAGTGGTTTGGGGAGGGACTCGCAAGAGACCCAGTACTTC
CDR3 protein: CASGLGRDSQETQYF

clone size: .
J gene: TRBJ2-7
CDR3 length: 14
D gene: TRBD2
V gene: TRBV28
CDR3 DNA: TGTGCCAGCAGATACACTAGCGGGAGCTACGAGCAGTACTTC
CDR3 protein: CASRYTSGSYEQYF

clone size: .
J gene: TRBJ1-6
CDR3 length: 17
D gene: .
V gene: TRBV27
CDR3 DNA: TGTGCCAGCAGTTCCTCACTCCAACGGGGTCTACGCTCACCCCTCCACTTT
CDR3 protein: CASSSSLQRGLRSPLHF

clone size: .
J gene: TRBJ1-3
CDR3 length: 15
D gene: .
V gene: TRBV3-1/TRBV3-2
CDR3 DNA: TGTGCCAGCAGCCAAGGAGAGACGACTGGAAACACCATATATTTT
CDR3 protein: CASSQGETTGNTIYF

clone size: .
J gene: TRBJ1-2
CDR3 length: 13
D gene: .
V gene: TRBV2
CDR3 DNA: TGTGCCAGCAGTGAACACGAAAACTATGGCTACACCTTC
CDR3 protein: CASSEHENYGYTF

clone size: .
J gene: TRBJ2-3
CDR3 length: 19
D gene: .
V gene: TRBV1
CDR3 DNA: TGCACCAGCAGCCAAGATGACCTACGGGGGCATTTGGGCACAGATACGCAGTATTTT
CDR3 protein: CTSSQDDLRGHLGTDTQYF

clone size: once
J gene: TRBJ1-4
CDR3 length: 16
D gene: .
V gene: TRBV4-1
CDR3 DNA: TGCGCCAGCAGCCCCTACGACACCTCAACTAATGAAAAACTGTTTTTT
CDR3 protein: CASSPYDTSTNEKLFF

clone size: .
J gene: TRBJ2-6
CDR3 length: 15
D gene: .
V gene: TRBV11-2
CDR3 DNA: TGTGCCAGCATTCGAGGGGGGCCTGGGGCCAACGTCCTGACTTTC
CDR3 protein: CASIRGGPGANVLTF

clone size: .
J gene: TRBJ1-6
CDR3 length: 17
D gene: TRBD1
V gene: TRBV3-1/TRBV3-2
CDR3 DNA: TGTGCCAGCAGCTACTTGGCAGGGGGGTTGGGTAGTTCACCCCTCCACTTT
CDR3 protein: CASSYLAGGLGSSPLHF

clone size: few
J gene: TRBJ1-6
CDR3 length: 17
D gene: .
V gene: TRBV21-1
CDR3 DNA: TGTGCCAGCAGCAAAAGGCTAAAGGGACAGGGAAATTCACCCCTCCACTTT
CDR3 protein: CASSKRLKGQGNSPLHF

clone size: .
J gene: TRBJ1-4
CDR3 length: 16
D gene: .
V gene: TRBV19
CDR3 DNA: TGTGCCAGTAACGGCGCGGGGACCTCAACTAATGAAAAACTGTTTTTT
CDR3 protein: CASNGAGTSTNEKLFF

clone size: .
J gene: TRBJ1-5
CDR3 length: 13
D gene: .
V gene: TRBV19
CDR3 DNA: TGTGCCAGTAGTATGTCAGGGGTTCAGCCCCAGCATTTT
CDR3 protein: CASSMSGVQPQHF

clone size: .
J gene: TRBJ2-2
CDR3 length: 16
D gene: TRBD1
V gene: TRBV5-4
CDR3 DNA: TGTGCCAGCAGCGGGGGACAGGGGCAGAACACCGGGGAGCTGTTTTTT
CDR3 protein: CASSGGQGQNTGELFF

clone size: .
J gene: TRBJ1-6
CDR3 length: 15
D gene: .
V gene: TRBV27
CDR3 DNA: TGTGCCAGCAGTTTAGAGGGCGGCAGGGGTTCACCCCTCCACTTT
CDR3 protein: CASSLEGGRGSPLHF

clone size: .
J gene: TRBJ1-2
CDR3 length: 16
D gene: .
V gene: TRBV6-5
CDR3 DNA: TGTGCCAGCAGTTCCACCGGGAGCCGAACCCCCCCAGGCTACACCTTC
CDR3 protein: CASSSTGSRTPPGYTF

clone size: .
J gene: TRBJ2-4
CDR3 length: 18
D gene: TRBD2
V gene: TRBV28
CDR3 DNA: TGTGCCAGCAGTACCGGGCCCGGGGGGGGTGAAGCCAAAAACATTCAGTACTTC
CDR3 protein: CASSTGPGGGEAKNIQYF

clone size: .
J gene: TRBJ1-2
CDR3 length: 16
D gene: .
V gene: TRBV7-2
CDR3 DNA: TGTGCCAGCAGCTTAGAGGGTACGGGCTCTAACTATGGCTACACCTTC
CDR3 protein: CASSLEGTGSNYGYTF

clone size: .
J gene: TRBJ1-1
CDR3 length: 15
D gene: .
V gene: TRBV9
CDR3 DNA: TGTGCCAGCAGCGTAGCTGCGGGGATGAACACTGAAGCTTTCTTT
CDR3 protein: CASSVAAGMNTEAFF

clone size: .
J gene: TRBJ2-7
CDR3 length: 14
D gene: TRBD2
V gene: TRBV20-1
CDR3 DNA: TGCAGTGCTAGTCCTAGCGGGAGGAGTAGAGAGCAGTACTTC
CDR3 protein: CSASPSGRSREQYF

clone size: .
J gene: TRBJ1-2
CDR3 length: 12
D gene: .
V gene: TRBV7-9
CDR3 DNA: TGTGCCAGCAGGGGAGGGGGGTTTGGCTACACCTTC
CDR3 protein: CASRGGGFGYTF

clone size: once
J gene: TRBJ2-3
CDR3 length: 12
D gene: .
V gene: TRBV30
CDR3 DNA: TGTGCCTGGACCGGGAACACAGATACGCAGTATTTT
CDR3 protein: CAWTGNTDTQYF